One sample yielded the 24 T cell receptor beta chains listed below, sequenced in a study of blood T cell repertoires in COVID-19 (dated by TCRdb to the early 2020s). The receptor library was made with the immunoSEQ multiplex PCR assay. TCRdb obtained this table from immuneACCESS and retained in-frame rearrangements with V and J assigned. These tables miss some clones; where compared with another copy, unresolved V genes account for less than half of the shortfall, and the remainder is unexplained. This sample has hundreds of thousands of clones in its table, and more than 75% of those were observed once. The ten most abundant clones make up roughly 3% of the sample. The sample comprised PBMCs or T cells enriched from blood (not recorded which). Source of these receptors: a woman in her 30s who had recovered from COVID-19.

The V and J genes are TRBV11-2 and TRBJ2-7; 7 bases are shared with TRBD2. Germline-derived CDR1 and CDR2 are SGHAT and FQNNGV. The CDR3 totals 13 residues. The junction had 4 bases not matched to a gene; V was cut back by 6 bases and J by 2 bases. CDR3 protein: CASRASGTYEQYF. Here the CDR3 DNA reads TGTGCCAGCAGGGCCAGCGGGACCTACGAGCAGTACTTC.

The genes are TRBV7-9 and TRBJ2-1; 8 bases are a match to TRBD2. Germline CDR1 is SEHNR and CDR2 is FQNEAQ (reference sequence). The junction had 11 bases not matched to a gene; V was cut back by 1 base and J by 0 bases. The CDR3 extends over 19 amino acids. CDR3 DNA: TGTGCCAGCAGCTTAGATACGGTAGCGGGGTATTACTCCTACAATGAGCAGTTCTTC. Residues: CASSLDTVAGYYSYNEQFF. The full variable domain, with the rest looked up from reference TRBV7-9 and TRBJ2-1, is DTGVSQNPRHKITKRGQNVTFRCDPISEHNRLYWYRQTLGQGPEFLTYFQNEAQLEKSRLLSDRFSAERPKGSFSTLEIQRTEQGDSAMYLCASSLDTVAGYYSYNEQFFGPGTRLTVL.

The J gene is TRBJ1-6, the V gene TRBV5-5, with D unresolved. The germline gives CDR1 SGHKS, CDR2 YYEKEE (reference sequence). V was trimmed by 2 bases and J by 7 bases, leaving 13 bases between them. This CDR3 is 15 amino acids long. CDR3 in DNA: TGTGCCAGCAGCTTTTTTACAGAACCAAATTCACCCCTCCACTTT. It translates to CASSFFTEPNSPLHF.

This rearrangement joins TRBV5-1 to TRBJ2-3, with unresolved D. The germline V gene encodes CDR1 SGHRS and CDR2 YFSETQ. V shed 0 bases and J shed 2 bases, with 4 bases lying between them. The CDR3 covers 13 residues. CDR3 amino acids: CASSLAPTDTQYF. In nucleotides, the CDR3 is TGCGCCAGCAGCTTGGCTCCCACAGATACGCAGTATTTT.

CDR3 in amino acids: CASTMGPGQPQHF. Written as DNA, the CDR3 is TGTGCCAGTACCATGGGCCCAGGGCAGCCCCAGCATTTT. V usage is TRBV19 and J usage is TRBJ1-5, with a weak D call TRBD1 (5 bases). CDR3 length: 13 amino acids. With 7 bases removed from V and 7 bases from J, the gap between germline ends came to 14 bases. Per germline, CDR1 LNHDA and CDR2 SQIVND (reference sequence). Supplemented by reference TRBV19 and TRBJ1-5, the full variable domain reads DGGITQSPKYLFRKEGQNVTLSCEQNLNHDAMYWYRQDPGQGLRLIYYSQIVNDFQKGDIAEGYSVSREKKESFPLTVTSAQKNPTAFYLCASTMGPGQPQHFGDGTRLSIL.

The CDR3 coding sequence is TGTGCCAGCAGCCCCATTAGCGGGATTCAAGAGACCCAGTACTTC. It is translated as CASSPISGIQETQYF. J is TRBJ2-5 and V is TRBV9; 8 positions match TRBD2. Germline V gives CDR1 SGDLS, CDR2 YYNGEE. V lost 4 bases and J lost 2; bases outside the gene matches: 7. CDR3 length: 15 amino acids.

This rearrangement joins TRBV6-4 to TRBJ2-3, with 11 nucleotides matching TRBD2. This CDR3 has 15 residues. The V gene's germline CDR1 is MRHNA and CDR2 SNTAGT. Trimming removed 0 bases from V and 4 bases from J; junction bases left unmatched: 0. The CDR3 DNA follows: TGTGCCAGCAGTGACTCTAGCGGGGGGGCAGATACGCAGTATTTT. Translated: CASSDSSGGADTQYF.

V usage is TRBV2 and J usage is TRBJ2-3, with TRBD2 matching 7 bases. The CDR3 spans 15 residues. V shed 5 bases and J 4 bases; nucleotides not matched to a gene: 9. The germline V gene has CDR1 SNHLY and CDR2 FYNNEI. DNA of the CDR3: TGTGCCAGCAGTTCACTAGCGTCTGGGGCAGATACGCAGTATTTT. Protein: CASSSLASGADTQYF.

The chain uses TRBV6-5 and TRBJ2-1; 7 bases agree with TRBD2. The trim removed 6 bases at V and 8 bases at J, leaving 4 bases unmatched. This CDR3 comprises 12 residues. Germline assignment: CDR1 MNHEY and CDR2 SVGAGI. Written as DNA, the CDR3 is TGTGCCAGCAGCGTGACTAGCCATGAGCAGTTCTTC. It codes for CASSVTSHEQFF.

V gene TRBV7-9 combines with J gene TRBJ2-4; D possibly corresponds to TRBD1 (7 bases). The germline gives CDR1 SEHNR, CDR2 FQNEAQ (reference sequence). The CDR3 runs 15 residues. Trimming took off 1 base at V and 5 bases at J, with 12 bases between the two ends. This CDR3 is CASSLGTGGENIQYF. The CDR3 DNA is TGTGCCAGCAGCTTAGGGACAGGAGGGGAAAACATTCAGTACTTC.

DNA of the CDR3: TGTGCCAGCAGCTTAACCGGACAAGGCGGCAATCAGCCCCAGCATTTT. As protein: CASSLTGQGGNQPQHF. The chain is built from TRBV7-6 and TRBJ1-5, with TRBD1 as a possible D gene (5 bases). V was shortened by 2 bases and J by 2 bases, with 13 bases between the two germline ends. The germline V gene encodes CDR1 SGHVS and CDR2 FNYEAQ. The CDR3 is 16 amino acids.

This chain connects TRBV6-2 or TRBV6-3 to TRBJ1-6; no reliable D call. The CDR3 loop spans 18 amino acids. With 2 bases removed from V and 0 bases from J, the gap between germline ends came to 14 bases. The germline gives CDR1 MNHEY, CDR2 SVGEGT. The CDR3 DNA sequence: TGTGCCAGCAGTTACCCGAGACTCACGAGCTCCTATAATTCACCCCTCCACTTT. It codes for CASSYPRLTSSYNSPLHF.

The chain carries TRBV5-1 and TRBJ1-1; 7 nucleotides match TRBD1. Losses at the gene ends were 2 bases for V and 2 bases for J; bases not matched to a gene: 9. The V gene's germline CDR1 is SGHRS and CDR2 YFSETQ. The length of the CDR3 is 16 residues. The CDR3 DNA is TGCGCCAGCAGCTTAGTGTCAGGGGGATTAAACACTGAAGCTTTCTTT. Amino acids: CASSLVSGGLNTEAFF. The whole variable domain, filled in from reference TRBV5-1 and TRBJ1-1, reads KAGVTQTPRYLIKTRGQQVTLSCSPISGHRSVSWYQQTPGQGLQFLFEYFSETQRNKGNFPGRFSGRQFSNSRSEMNVSTLELGDSALYLCASSLVSGGLNTEAFFGQGTRLTVV.

The table lists this clone with a count of one. The chain recombines TRBV15 with TRBJ2-7; 7 nucleotides align to TRBD1. V was pared by 4 bases and J by 4 bases, with 10 bases of the junction left unmatched. The length of the CDR3 is 15 residues. Germline CDR1 reads LNHNV; CDR2 reads YYDKDF (reference sequence). The CDR3 is CATSKDRASWYEQYF. CDR3 bases: TGTGCCACCAGCAAAGACAGGGCGTCGTGGTACGAGCAGTACTTC.

The rearrangement uses TRBV5-4 and TRBJ2-7; a weak D match, TRBD1 (5 bases). The CDR3 consists of 13 residues. The ends were cut back, 2 bases at V and 3 bases at J, with 9 bases in the middle. The germline gives CDR1 SGHNT, CDR2 YYREEE (reference sequence). The CDR3, as DNA: TGTGCCAGCAGCTTAGGACAACTCTACGAGCAGTACTTC. Amino acids: CASSLGQLYEQYF.

This clone occurred a few times. V is TRBV7-2 and J is TRBJ2-1; a possible D gene is TRBD2 (6 bases). This CDR3 comprises 15 residues. In germline, CDR1 is SGHTA, CDR2 FQGNSA. V lost 1 base to trimming and J lost 9 bases, with 16 bases between them. CDR3 residues: CASSLESHRRGEQFF. DNA of the CDR3: TGTGCCAGCAGCTTAGAATCCCACCGGCGGGGTGAGCAGTTCTTC.

This sequence joins TRBV5-8 and TRBJ1-2, with D perhaps matching TRBD1 (6 bases). Germline-derived CDR1 and CDR2 are SGHTS and YDEGEE. The CDR3 is made up of 13 amino acids. Trimming cost V 2 bases and J 3 bases, with 8 bases left between them. The chain's CDR3 is CASSLQGYYGYTF. Written as DNA, the CDR3 is TGTGCCAGCAGCTTACAGGGTTACTATGGCTACACCTTC.

The CDR3 nucleotides read TGTGCCAGCAGCGTCTACAGGGGGCAATTGTCCGGGGAGCTGTTTTTT. Protein: CASSVYRGQLSGELFF. The chain has TRBV5-4 and TRBJ2-2; 9 bases are a match to TRBD1. This CDR3 contains 16 residues. From germline, CDR1 is SGHNT and CDR2 YYREEE (reference sequence). V lost 4 bases, J lost 6 bases, and 10 bases stayed unmatched.

The chain is built from TRBV4-1 and TRBJ2-1; 11 bases are a match to TRBD2. Trimming at V came to 3 bases and at J to 4 bases, leaving 2 bases not matched to a gene. Germline V lookup: CDR1 MGHRA, CDR2 YSYEKL. The CDR3 contains 15 residues. CDR3 in amino acids: CASSHLAGGYNEQFF. The CDR3 nucleotides read TGCGCCAGCAGCCATCTAGCGGGAGGATACAATGAGCAGTTCTTC.

The V and J genes are TRBV24-1 and TRBJ2-1; no reliable D call. Trimming removed 0 bases from V and 0 bases from J, with 14 bases in between. This CDR3 has 18 amino acids. Looked up from germline, CDR1 is KGHDR and CDR2 is SFDVKD. The CDR3 loop reads CATSDLRVSTASYNEQFF. CDR3 DNA sequence: TGTGCCACCAGTGATTTGCGGGTTAGCACTGCCTCCTACAATGAGCAGTTCTTC.

This chain connects TRBV2 to TRBJ1-1; D gene unclear. CDR3 size: 12 residues. The germline V gene encodes CDR1 SNHLY and CDR2 FYNNEI. Trimming stripped 6 bases from V and 2 bases from J, with 7 bases between. The chain's CDR3 is CASSGDNTEAFF. For the CDR3, the DNA is TGTGCCAGCAGCGGAGATAACACTGAAGCTTTCTTT. The full variable domain, rest sourced from reference TRBV2 and TRBJ1-1, is EPEVTQTPSHQVTQMGQEVILRCVPISNHLYFYWYRQILGQKVEFLVSFYNNEISEKSEIFDDQFSVERPDGSNFTLKIRSTKLEDSAMYFCASSGDNTEAFFGQGTRLTVV.

This rearrangement joins TRBV5-1 to TRBJ2-7, with D possibly being TRBD1 (6 bases). From germline, CDR1 is SGHRS and CDR2 YFSETQ. The CDR3 is 14 residues long. V lost 1 base and J 7 bases, leaving 15 bases between the germline ends. The CDR3 DNA reads TGCGCCAGCAGCTTGTACAGGGAAACGAGTGAGCAGTACTTC. Translation gives CASSLYRETSEQYF.

The V gene is TRBV5-1, the J gene TRBJ2-1, with TRBD2 matching over 11 bases. CDR1 SGHRS and CDR2 YFSETQ come from the germline V gene. With 4 bases clipped from V and 1 base from J, the junction kept 4 bases outside the gene matches. The CDR3 is 16 residues long. The CDR3 sequence is CASSEPSGGSYNEQFF. The CDR3 DNA follows: TGCGCCAGCAGCGAACCTAGCGGGGGGTCCTACAATGAGCAGTTCTTC. Together with reference TRBV5-1 and TRBJ2-1, the CDR3 gives the full variable domain: KAGVTQTPRYLIKTRGQQVTLSCSPISGHRSVSWYQQTPGQGLQFLFEYFSETQRNKGNFPGRFSGRQFSNSRSEMNVSTLELGDSALYLCASSEPSGGSYNEQFFGPGTRLTVL.

CDR3 DNA: TGTGCCATCCGGGACAGGGAGTTTTCGAACACCGGGGAGCTGTTTTTT. Its protein product is CAIRDREFSNTGELFF. The V gene is TRBV10-3, the J gene TRBJ2-2; TRBD1 matches at 9 bases. The CDR3 is made up of 16 amino acids. Germline CDR1 ENHRY, CDR2 SYGVKD. The J segment lost 0 bases and the V segment lost 8 bases, leaving 7 bases of the junction unmatched.